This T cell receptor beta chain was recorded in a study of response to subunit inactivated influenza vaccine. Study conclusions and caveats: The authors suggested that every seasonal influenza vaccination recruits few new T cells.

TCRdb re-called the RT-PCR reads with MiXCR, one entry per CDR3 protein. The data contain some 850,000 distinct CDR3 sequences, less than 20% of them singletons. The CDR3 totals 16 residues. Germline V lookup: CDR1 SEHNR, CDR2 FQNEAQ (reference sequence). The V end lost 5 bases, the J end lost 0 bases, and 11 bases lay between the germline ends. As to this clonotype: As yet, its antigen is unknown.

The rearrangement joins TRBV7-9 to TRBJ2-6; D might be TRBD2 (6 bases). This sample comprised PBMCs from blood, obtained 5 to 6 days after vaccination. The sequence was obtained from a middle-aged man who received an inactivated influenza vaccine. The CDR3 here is CASSRDSFSGANVLTF. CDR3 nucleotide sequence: TGTGCCAGCAGCCGGGACTCTTTCTCTGGGGCCAACGTCCTGACTTTC.